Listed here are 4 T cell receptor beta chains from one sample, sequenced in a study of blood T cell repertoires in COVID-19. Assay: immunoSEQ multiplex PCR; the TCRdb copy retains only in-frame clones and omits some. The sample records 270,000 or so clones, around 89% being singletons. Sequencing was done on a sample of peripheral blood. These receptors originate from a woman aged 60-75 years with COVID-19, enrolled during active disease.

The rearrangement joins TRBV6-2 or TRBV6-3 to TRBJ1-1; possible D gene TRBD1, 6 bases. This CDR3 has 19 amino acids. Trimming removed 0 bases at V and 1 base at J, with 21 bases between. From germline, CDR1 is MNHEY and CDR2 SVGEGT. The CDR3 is CASSYSTFKYRDTNTEAFF. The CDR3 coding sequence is TGTGCCAGCAGTTACTCCACGTTTAAATACCGGGACACGAACACTGAAGCTTTCTTT.

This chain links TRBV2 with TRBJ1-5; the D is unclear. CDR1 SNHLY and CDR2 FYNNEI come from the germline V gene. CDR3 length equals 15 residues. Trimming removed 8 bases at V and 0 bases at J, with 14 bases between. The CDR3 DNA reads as TGTGCCAGCGAGGGAGGGATTTATAGCAATCAGCCCCAGCATTTT. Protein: CASEGGIYSNQPQHF.

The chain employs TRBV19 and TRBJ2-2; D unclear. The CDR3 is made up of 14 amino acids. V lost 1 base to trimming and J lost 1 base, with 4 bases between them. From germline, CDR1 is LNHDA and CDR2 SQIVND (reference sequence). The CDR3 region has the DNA TGTGCCAGTAGTATAGGTATGAACACCGGGGAGCTGTTTTTT. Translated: CASSIGMNTGELFF.

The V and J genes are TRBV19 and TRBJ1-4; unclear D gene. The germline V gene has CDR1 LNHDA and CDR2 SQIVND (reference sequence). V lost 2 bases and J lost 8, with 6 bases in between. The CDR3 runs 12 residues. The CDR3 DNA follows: TGTGCCAGTAGTATAACTCGAGAAAAACTGTTTTTT. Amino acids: CASSITREKLFF.